This T cell receptor beta chain was sequenced in a study of response to subunit inactivated influenza vaccine. Regarding the study as a whole: Each seasonal influenza vaccination recruits few new T cells, the authors suggested.

Comment on this clonotype: Its antigen is currently unknown.

The CDR3 extends over 15 amino acids. CDR1 and CDR2 (germline): MNHEY, SMNVEV (reference sequence). V shed 5 bases and J 3 bases; nucleotides not matched to a gene: 7. MiXCR was run by TCRdb on the RT-PCR reads, yielding one entry per CDR3 protein. The table records some 500,000 distinct CDR3 sequences, 25% of them present only once. V and J are TRBV27 and TRBJ2-1, with TRBD2 matching over 7 bases. This sample comprised CD4+ T cells sorted from PBMCs, obtained 5 days after vaccination. This receptor was taken from a man aged 50 to 59 who received an inactivated influenza vaccine. The CDR3 region is CASSPGLVSYNEQFF. Written as DNA, the CDR3 is TGTGCCAGCAGTCCCGGACTAGTGAGCTACAATGAGCAGTTCTTC.